This entry lists 27 T cell receptor beta chains sequenced from one sample in a study of blood T cell repertoires in COVID-19. The assay was immunoSEQ multiplex PCR, and TCRdb's table has in-frame clones only and misses some. This sample has approximately 29,000 clones, with approximately 93% found just once. Material for sequencing was peripheral blood. Receptor source: a woman in her 70s with COVID-19, enrolled during active disease.

The chain couples TRBV24-1 to TRBJ2-1; D unresolved. Germline V gene lookup returns CDR1 KGHDR and CDR2 SFDVKD. CDR3 length equals 17 residues. V shed 3 bases and J shed 0 bases, with 14 bases lying between them. The CDR3 DNA sequence: TGTGCCACCAGTGATCCCCTTCCTTCGAGCTCCTACAATGAGCAGTTCTTC. Translated, it gives CATSDPLPSSSYNEQFF.

CDR3 in amino acids: CASSEVSSGRGWGETGELFF. CDR3 DNA: TGTGCCAGCAGTGAAGTCAGTAGCGGGAGAGGATGGGGTGAAACCGGGGAGCTGTTTTTT. The rearrangement uses TRBV6-1 and TRBJ2-2; TRBD2 agrees at 9 bases. From germline, CDR1 is MNHNS and CDR2 SASEGT. With V trimmed by 1 base and J by 5 bases, 17 bases remained unmatched. The CDR3 runs 20 residues.

V and J are TRBV29-1 and TRBJ2-1; 13 bases are shared with TRBD2. The CDR3 extends over 13 amino acids. Trimming removed 7 bases from V and 9 bases from J; junction bases left unmatched: 6. Germline V gene sequence: CDR1 SQVTM, CDR2 ANQGSEA. This CDR3 reads CSEGTSGEGEQFF. The CDR3 nucleotides are TGCAGCGAAGGGACTAGCGGGGAAGGTGAGCAGTTCTTC.

V usage is TRBV10-3 and J usage is TRBJ1-5; D remains ambiguous. Germline lookup yields CDR1 ENHRY and CDR2 SYGVKD. CDR3 size: 14 residues. V dropped 1 base and J dropped 7 bases, with 11 bases sitting between them. In DNA form, the CDR3 reads TGTGCCATCAGTGAGTTTAGAGGGCCCCAGCCCCAGCATTTT. It encodes CAISEFRGPQPQHF.

The chain recombines TRBV2 with TRBJ2-1; no firm D call. The CDR3 runs to 14 residues. Trimming removed 6 bases at V and 0 bases at J, with 9 bases between. Germline CDR1 and CDR2: SNHLY and FYNNEI. Written as DNA, the CDR3 is TGTGCCAGCAGCCTGGCAGGCTCCTACAATGAGCAGTTCTTC. It encodes CASSLAGSYNEQFF.

The chain employs TRBV28 and TRBJ1-3, with D unresolved. V was trimmed by 8 bases and J by 4 bases, leaving 27 bases between them. CDR1 and CDR2 (germline): MDHEN, SYDVKM. The CDR3 has 18 amino acids. Here the CDR3 reads CASHPSFPTGAVGNTIYF. The CDR3 DNA reads as TGTGCCAGCCACCCGTCTTTTCCAACGGGTGCGGTGGGAAACACCATATATTTT.

Regarding this clone: One end of the junction varies from germline; a read error may be responsible. The genes are TRBV6-4 and TRBJ1-6, with a possible D match to TRBD1 (6 bases). Per the germline V gene, CDR1 is MRHNA and CDR2 is SNTAGT. This CDR3 has 15 amino acids. This CDR3 is CASSDSRGGDSPLHF. CDR3 DNA sequence: TGTGCCAGCAGCGACTCCCGAGGGGGGGATTCACCCCTCCACTTT.

This chain joins TRBV19 and TRBJ1-2; a weak D match, TRBD1 (5 bases). This CDR3 contains 14 residues. Trimming removed 11 bases from V and 0 bases from J, with 16 bases in between. In germline, CDR1 is LNHDA, CDR2 SQIVND (reference sequence). The CDR3 spells CAPPEGRTNYGYTF. CDR3 in DNA: TGTGCCCCCCCGGAGGGGCGTACTAACTATGGCTACACCTTC.

The gene calls are TRBV9 and TRBJ2-1; 9 positions match TRBD2. Germline CDR1 is SGDLS and CDR2 is YYNGEE. The CDR3 totals 16 residues. After removal of 3 bases from V and 0 bases from J, the junction contained 4 bases not matched to a gene. The CDR3 reads CASSDSGSHSYNEQFF. In nucleotides, the CDR3 is TGTGCCAGCAGCGATAGCGGGAGTCACTCCTACAATGAGCAGTTCTTC.

The V and J genes are TRBV7-6 and TRBJ1-1, with TRBD1 as a possible D gene (6 bases). CDR1 and CDR2 (germline): SGHVS, FNYEAQ. The CDR3 extends over 15 amino acids. The V end lost 1 base, the J end lost 1 base, and 10 bases lay between the germline ends. CDR3 residues: CASSLVGQQNTEAFF. In DNA form, the CDR3 reads TGTGCCAGCAGCTTAGTTGGACAGCAGAACACTGAAGCTTTCTTT.

The chain employs TRBV6-1 and TRBJ1-3; TRBD1 matches at 7 bases. Germline CDR1 MNHNS, CDR2 SASEGT. Losses at the gene ends were 3 bases for V and 2 bases for J; bases not matched to a gene: 7. CDR3 length: 16 amino acids. DNA for the CDR3: TGTGCCAGCAGTGAGAGACAGGGTATTGCTGGAAACACCATATATTTT. Translated: CASSERQGIAGNTIYF.

The chain couples TRBV3-1 (or the pseudogene TRBV3-2) to TRBJ1-2; D not resolved. Trimming removed 1 base from V and 5 bases from J, with 8 bases in between. Looked up from germline, CDR1 is LGHDT and CDR2 is YNNKEL (reference sequence). This CDR3 contains 13 residues. The CDR3: CASSQVEGYGYTF. The CDR3 DNA is TGTGCCAGCAGCCAAGTGGAGGGATATGGCTACACCTTC.

The chain employs TRBV5-1 and TRBJ1-1; TRBD1 aligns across 7 bases. The junction had 5 bases not matched to a gene; V was cut back by 0 bases and J by 3 bases. The CDR3 extends over 15 amino acids. Germline V CDR1 and CDR2: SGHRS, YFSETQ. CDR3 sequence reads: CASSLAGGGYTEAFF. CDR3 DNA sequence: TGCGCCAGCAGCTTGGCCGGAGGGGGCTACACTGAAGCTTTCTTT.

CDR3 nucleotide sequence: TGTGCCAGCAGCCAGACTGGGACAGGCCTCTACGAGCAGTACTTC. The encoded protein is CASSQTGTGLYEQYF. This chain links TRBV7-2 with TRBJ2-7; 8 bases are shared with TRBD1. Germline V gene lookup returns CDR1 SGHTA and CDR2 FQGNSA. The CDR3 covers 15 residues. V was clipped by 5 bases and J by 3 bases; unmatched bases: 9.

This rearrangement joins TRBV19 to TRBJ2-3, with 9 bases identical to TRBD2. The germline V gene has CDR1 LNHDA and CDR2 SQIVND (reference sequence). With V trimmed by 3 bases and J by 0 bases, 4 bases remained unmatched. The CDR3 consists of 16 residues. Written as DNA, the CDR3 is TGTGCCAGTAGTATCTCGCTAGCGGGGAGCACAGATACGCAGTATTTT. It specifies CASSISLAGSTDTQYF.

The J gene is TRBJ1-1, the V gene TRBV6-2 or TRBV6-3; D call uncertain. V was shortened by 3 bases and J by 6 bases, with 17 bases between the two germline ends. This CDR3 comprises 15 residues. The germline V gene has CDR1 MNHEY and CDR2 SVGEGT. The CDR3 sequence is CASSYTATPSSEAFF. In DNA form, the CDR3 reads TGTGCCAGCAGTTATACGGCGACACCGTCGTCTGAAGCTTTCTTT.

The V and J genes are TRBV6-6 and TRBJ1-5, with 7 bases aligning to TRBD1. The V and J ends lost 6 bases and 3 bases, in that order; junction bases with no gene match: 5. Germline CDR1 reads MNHNY; CDR2 reads SVGAGI (reference sequence). The length of the CDR3 is 14 residues. The CDR3 bases are TGTGCCAGCAGCTGGGACAGCATCAATCAGCCCCAGCATTTT. Protein: CASSWDSINQPQHF.

The rearrangement joins TRBV30 to TRBJ1-2; D remains unclear. The CDR3 loop spans 12 amino acids. Deletions cut 3 bases from V and 4 bases from J, with 9 bases between. Germline loops: CDR1 GTSNPN, CDR2 SVGIG (reference sequence). The CDR3 protein is CAWSDGSYGYTF. The CDR3 bases are TGTGCCTGGAGCGACGGGTCCTATGGCTACACCTTC. The entire variable domain, with the rest obtained from reference TRBV30 and TRBJ1-2, is as follows: SQTIHQWPATLVQPVGSPLSLECTVEGTSNPNLYWYRQAAGRGLQLLFYSVGIGQISSEVPQNLSASRPQDRQFILSSKKLLLSDSGFYLCAWSDGSYGYTFGSGTRLTVV.

This clone is a singleton in its sample. The chain uses TRBV3-1 (or the pseudogene TRBV3-2) and TRBJ2-7; TRBD2 matches at 7 bases. With 4 bases clipped from V and 5 bases from J, the junction kept 8 bases outside the gene matches. Germline CDR1 and CDR2: LGHDT and YNNKEL (reference sequence). The CDR3 sequence is 14 residues long. The CDR3 DNA reads as TGTGCCAGCAGCCTCTGGGGGGGAGAAAACGAGCAGTACTTC. This codes for CASSLWGGENEQYF.

J is TRBJ2-3 and V is TRBV10-3, with D hard to call. The germline CDR1 and CDR2 sequences are ENHRY and SYGVKD. V shed 0 bases and J shed 2 bases, with 9 bases lying between them. The CDR3 has 15 residues. In nucleotides, the CDR3 is TGTGCCATCAGTGAGTCTGCGGATTCCACAGATACGCAGTATTTT. It translates to CAISESADSTDTQYF.

J is TRBJ2-1 and V is TRBV5-4; 8 nucleotides line up with TRBD1. The trim removed 6 bases at V and 4 bases at J, leaving 9 bases unmatched. CDR1 and CDR2 from the germline V gene are SGHNT and YYREEE (reference sequence). The CDR3 is 15 residues long. CDR3 sequence reads: CASIPGTGGYNEQFF. CDR3 DNA sequence: TGTGCCAGCATCCCCGGAACAGGGGGATACAATGAGCAGTTCTTC.

This rearrangement joins TRBV11-2 to TRBJ2-5; D is uncertain. The CDR3 spans 14 residues. Germline V CDR1 and CDR2: SGHAT, FQNNGV. Trimming cost V 5 bases and J 2 bases, with 12 bases left between them. The CDR3 nucleotides are TGTGCCAGCAGCCTAGGTTCTAGGCAAGAGACCCAGTACTTC. Its protein product is CASSLGSRQETQYF.

The gene calls are TRBV6-2 or TRBV6-3 and TRBJ1-5; TRBD1 might be the D (6 bases). CDR1 is MNHEY and CDR2 is SVGEGT in the germline V gene. The V end lost 3 bases, the J end lost 1 base, and 13 bases lay between the germline ends. This CDR3 contains 16 residues. DNA for the CDR3: TGTGCCAGCAGTTATTTACAGGGAGAGAGCAATCAGCCCCAGCATTTT. Translation gives CASSYLQGESNQPQHF.

The gene calls are TRBV6-2 or TRBV6-3 and TRBJ2-3, with 10 bases fitting TRBD2. CDR3 length: 15 residues. The junction had 9 bases not matched to a gene; V was cut back by 5 bases and J by 7 bases. Germline values: CDR1 MNHEY, CDR2 SVGEGT. The CDR3 nucleotides are TGTGCCAGCAGTCCGGGACTAGCGAGTGGTAATACGCAGTATTTT. As protein: CASSPGLASGNTQYF.

This clone was observed a single time. V is TRBV10-3 and J is TRBJ2-2; the match to TRBD1 covers 7 bases. V lost 6 bases to trimming and J lost 5 bases; unmatched junction nucleotides: 9. The CDR3 extends over 15 amino acids. Germline-derived CDR1 and CDR2 are ENHRY and SYGVKD. The CDR3 loop reads CAIRGTGTETGELFF. In DNA form, the CDR3 reads TGTGCCATCAGGGGGACCGGGACAGAGACCGGGGAGCTGTTTTTT.

The J gene is TRBJ2-2, the V gene TRBV19; D perhaps matches TRBD1 (5 bases). CDR1 is LNHDA, CDR2 SQIVND, per germline (reference sequence). The CDR3 has 17 amino acids. Trimming cost V 5 bases and J 5 bases, with 21 bases left between them. The CDR3, as DNA: TGTGCCAGTAGTCGCGTTGTCAGGGCTTTTACAACCGGGGAGCTGTTTTTT. Amino acid sequence: CASSRVVRAFTTGELFF.

This clone was observed once. The chain employs TRBV6-5 and TRBJ2-5, with D hard to call. The CDR3 length is 13 residues. Germline V gene sequence: CDR1 MNHEY, CDR2 SVGAGI. V was clipped by 6 bases and J by 3 bases, with 11 bases between them. The CDR3 nucleotides read TGTGCCAGCAGGGGCCCTGCTGAAGAGACCCAGTACTTC. It yields the protein CASRGPAEETQYF.